A single sample gave rise to the 2 T cell receptor beta chains below, sequenced in a study of T cell repertoires in cytomegalovirus infection. TCRdb re-analysed the reads in MiXCR, keeping a single row per CDR3 protein. This sample yields fewer than 1,000,000 distinct CDR3 sequences, of which less than 35% are seen a single time; roughly 13% belongs to the top ten. The antigens these receptors bind are not known. The sample was cultured CD8+ T cells from PBMCs, taken from culture after CMV antigen stimulation. The source of these receptors is a human donor in good health (CMV status not recorded). Some clones in this sample may be carry-over from other donors' samples.

V and J are TRBV5-8 and TRBJ1-1; 7 bases map to TRBD1. The CDR3 runs 15 residues. The germline CDR1 and CDR2 sequences are SGHTS and YDEGEE. V was clipped by 2 bases and J by 4 bases; unmatched bases: 8. The CDR3 nucleotides are TGTGCCAGCAGCTTCAGGAGGGGGCGCGGCACTGAAGCTTTCTTT. Amino acids: CASSFRRGRGTEAFF.

The chain is built from TRBV7-6 and TRBJ2-7; possible D gene TRBD1, 5 bases. CDR3 length: 13 amino acids. With 8 bases removed from V and 2 bases from J, the gap between germline ends came to 13 bases. Germline assignment: CDR1 SGHVS and CDR2 FNYEAQ. The DNA for the CDR3 is TGTGCCAGCTCCAAGGGGCCGACCTACGAGCAGTACTTC. It specifies CASSKGPTYEQYF.